The rows below give T cell receptor beta chains drawn from one sample of a study of neoadjuvant nivolumab and ipilimumab in lung cancer. Repertoires were generated with immunoSEQ multiplex PCR, while TCRdb's copy carries only in-frame clones and drops some. The sample lists roughly 13,000 clones, approximately 94% occurring once. The material sequenced was peripheral blood, taken after neoadjuvant nivolumab, alone or with ipilimumab, at or shortly before surgery. The receptors were sampled from an adult with non-small cell lung cancer. The CDR3 runs from the conserved cysteine through the conserved F or W. The order of the fields is CDR3 protein, CDR3 DNA, D gene, V gene, clone size, J gene. A D gene is named only where the DNA matches it firmly. Not every row has a clone size; where given, it reads once, few, many or a size class.

CDR3 protein: CASSFGGVQETQYF
CDR3 DNA: TGTGCCAGCAGCTTCGGGGGAGTACAGGAGACCCAGTACTTC
D gene: NA
V gene: TRBV7-3
clone size: NA
J gene: TRBJ2-5

CDR3 protein: CASSLDRDAGANVLTF
CDR3 DNA: TGTGCCAGCAGCCTGGACAGGGACGCTGGGGCCAACGTCCTGACTTTC
D gene: TRBD1
V gene: TRBV7-9
clone size: NA
J gene: TRBJ2-6

CDR3 protein: CASSFPSGRGEQFF
CDR3 DNA: TGTGCCAGCAGCTTCCCTAGCGGGAGAGGGGAGCAGTTCTTC
D gene: TRBD2
V gene: TRBV7-9
clone size: NA
J gene: TRBJ2-1

CDR3 protein: CASSWGQGAIYEQYF
CDR3 DNA: TGTGCCAGCAGTTGGGGACAGGGGGCGATTTACGAGCAGTACTTC
D gene: TRBD1
V gene: TRBV6-5
clone size: NA
J gene: TRBJ2-7

CDR3 protein: CASSVLGSENGYTF
CDR3 DNA: TGTGCCAGCAGTGTCCTGGGGAGTGAGAATGGCTACACCTTC
D gene: NA
V gene: TRBV25-1
clone size: once
J gene: TRBJ1-2

CDR3 protein: CASSSGQPLDTIYF
CDR3 DNA: TGTGCCAGCAGCTCCGGACAGCCCCTGGACACCATATATTTT
D gene: NA
V gene: TRBV7-2
clone size: NA
J gene: TRBJ1-3

CDR3 protein: CASSPQGGLAGSSYNEQFF
CDR3 DNA: TGCGCCAGCAGCCCTCAAGGTGGACTAGCGGGGAGCTCCTACAATGAGCAGTTCTTC
D gene: TRBD2
V gene: TRBV4-1
clone size: once
J gene: TRBJ2-1

CDR3 protein: CASSPQTGGSGEQYF
CDR3 DNA: TGTGCCAGCAGCCCACAGACAGGGGGCTCAGGCGAGCAGTACTTC
D gene: TRBD1
V gene: TRBV11-2
clone size: NA
J gene: TRBJ2-7

CDR3 protein: CASSDESSGRYEQYF
CDR3 DNA: TGTGCCAGCAGTGACGAAAGTAGCGGGAGGTACGAGCAGTACTTC
D gene: TRBD2
V gene: TRBV6-1
clone size: NA
J gene: TRBJ2-7

CDR3 protein: CASSLQGPHQPQHF
CDR3 DNA: TGTGCCAGCAGCCTCCAGGGCCCCCATCAGCCCCAGCATTTT
D gene: NA
V gene: TRBV7-9
clone size: NA
J gene: TRBJ1-5

CDR3 protein: CASSFWTSGNTIYF
CDR3 DNA: TGTGCCAGCAGCTTCTGGACCTCTGGAAACACCATATATTTT
D gene: NA
V gene: TRBV7-2
clone size: NA
J gene: TRBJ1-3

CDR3 protein: CASSESGEAFF
CDR3 DNA: TGCGCCAGCAGTGAGTCCGGTGAAGCTTTCTTT
D gene: NA
V gene: TRBV10-1
clone size: NA
J gene: TRBJ1-1

CDR3 protein: CASSGGGRNYEQYF
CDR3 DNA: TGTGCCAGCAGCGGGGGAGGCAGAAACTACGAGCAGTACTTC
D gene: NA
V gene: TRBV9
clone size: NA
J gene: TRBJ2-7

CDR3 protein: CASSLAGTGEETQYF
CDR3 DNA: TGTGCCAGCAGCTTAGCCGGGACAGGGGAGGAGACCCAGTACTTC
D gene: TRBD1
V gene: TRBV7-9
clone size: NA
J gene: TRBJ2-5

CDR3 protein: CASSESVGLAGRTEDEQFF
CDR3 DNA: TGCGCCAGCAGTGAGTCGGTCGGGCTAGCGGGAAGGACTGAGGATGAGCAGTTCTTC
D gene: TRBD2
V gene: TRBV10-1
clone size: NA
J gene: TRBJ2-1

CDR3 protein: CASSLVERHQETQYF
CDR3 DNA: TGTGCCAGCAGCTTGGTTGAGCGCCACCAAGAGACCCAGTACTTC
D gene: NA
V gene: TRBV7-9
clone size: NA
J gene: TRBJ2-5

CDR3 protein: CASSLATGASNQPQHF
CDR3 DNA: TGTGCCAGCAGCTTGGCGACAGGGGCGAGCAATCAGCCCCAGCATTTT
D gene: TRBD1
V gene: TRBV5-5
clone size: NA
J gene: TRBJ1-5

CDR3 protein: CASSLGFLAGHTGELFF
CDR3 DNA: TGTGCCAGCAGCTTAGGATTCCTAGCGGGACACACCGGGGAGCTGTTTTTT
D gene: TRBD2
V gene: TRBV11-1
clone size: NA
J gene: TRBJ2-2

CDR3 protein: CASKAQAIYGYTF
CDR3 DNA: TGTGCCAGCAAGGCGCAGGCCATATATGGCTACACCTTC
D gene: NA
V gene: TRBV2
clone size: NA
J gene: TRBJ1-2

CDR3 protein: CASSSAERTGLQGRGYTF
CDR3 DNA: TGTGCCAGCAGCTCGGCCGAGCGGACAGGGCTCCAAGGCAGAGGCTACACCTTC
D gene: TRBD1
V gene: TRBV5-8
clone size: NA
J gene: TRBJ1-2

CDR3 protein: CASSQARAVYEQYF
CDR3 DNA: TGCGCCAGCAGCCAAGCCAGAGCTGTCTACGAGCAGTACTTC
D gene: NA
V gene: TRBV4-1
clone size: NA
J gene: TRBJ2-7

CDR3 protein: CSVVVSQGEFHTQYF
CDR3 DNA: TGCAGCGTTGTTGTATCTCAGGGGGAATTTCATACGCAGTATTTT
D gene: TRBD1
V gene: TRBV29-1
clone size: NA
J gene: TRBJ2-3

CDR3 protein: CASSDTQGGMDEQFF
CDR3 DNA: TGTGCCAGCAGTGACACGCAGGGGGGGATGGATGAGCAGTTCTTC
D gene: NA
V gene: TRBV6-4
clone size: few
J gene: TRBJ2-1

CDR3 protein: CAWMGRQGGYNEQFF
CDR3 DNA: TGTGCCTGGATGGGGCGACAAGGAGGATACAATGAGCAGTTCTTC
D gene: NA
V gene: TRBV30
clone size: NA
J gene: TRBJ2-1

CDR3 protein: CASSTPSDTQYF
CDR3 DNA: TGTGCCAGCTCAACGCCCAGTGATACGCAGTATTTT
D gene: NA
V gene: TRBV18
clone size: NA
J gene: TRBJ2-3

CDR3 protein: CASSLGTGTYEQYF
CDR3 DNA: TGCGCCAGCAGCCTTGGGACGGGGACCTACGAGCAGTACTTC
D gene: NA
V gene: TRBV4-3
clone size: NA
J gene: TRBJ2-7

CDR3 protein: CASSLYEGLLFF
CDR3 DNA: TGTGCCAGCAGCTTATACGAGGGGTTACTGTTTTTT
D gene: NA
V gene: TRBV7-2
clone size: NA
J gene: TRBJ1-4

CDR3 protein: CASRGTGGNEKLFF
CDR3 DNA: TGTGCCAGCAGAGGGACAGGGGGCAATGAAAAACTGTTTTTT
D gene: TRBD1
V gene: TRBV2
clone size: NA
J gene: TRBJ1-4

CDR3 protein: CASSPQGTRNTEAFF
CDR3 DNA: TGTGCCAGCAGTCCACAGGGGACGAGGAACACTGAAGCTTTCTTT
D gene: TRBD1
V gene: TRBV11-2
clone size: NA
J gene: TRBJ1-1

CDR3 protein: CASSQGNTEAFF
CDR3 DNA: TGTGCCAGTAGTCAAGGCAACACTGAAGCTTTCTTT
D gene: NA
V gene: TRBV19
clone size: NA
J gene: TRBJ1-1

CDR3 protein: CASSRPGRQGGNIQYF
CDR3 DNA: TGTGCCAGCAGCCGACCTGGGCGGCAGGGCGGAAACATTCAGTACTTC
D gene: NA
V gene: TRBV27
clone size: once
J gene: TRBJ2-4

CDR3 protein: CASSPGDRNSGELFF
CDR3 DNA: TGTGCCAGCTCACCCGGGGACAGGAACTCCGGGGAGCTGTTTTTT
D gene: TRBD1
V gene: TRBV18
clone size: NA
J gene: TRBJ2-2

CDR3 protein: CASFTGGNTEAFF
CDR3 DNA: TGTGCCAGCTTCACCGGGGGGAACACTGAAGCTTTCTTT
D gene: NA
V gene: TRBV18
clone size: few
J gene: TRBJ1-1

CDR3 protein: CASSNGLRGNQPQHF
CDR3 DNA: TGTGCCAGCAGCAACGGACTGAGGGGCAATCAGCCCCAGCATTTT
D gene: NA
V gene: TRBV7-6
clone size: NA
J gene: TRBJ1-5

CDR3 protein: CSVGMETYEQYF
CDR3 DNA: TGCAGCGTTGGTATGGAGACCTACGAGCAGTACTTC
D gene: NA
V gene: TRBV29-1
clone size: NA
J gene: TRBJ2-7

CDR3 protein: CAISESVTGELFF
CDR3 DNA: TGTGCCATCAGTGAGTCGGTGACCGGGGAGCTGTTTTTT
D gene: NA
V gene: TRBV10-3
clone size: once
J gene: TRBJ2-2

CDR3 protein: CASSPGGEDTQYF
CDR3 DNA: TGTGCCAGCTCACCAGGGGGCGAAGATACGCAGTATTTT
D gene: NA
V gene: TRBV18
clone size: NA
J gene: TRBJ2-3

CDR3 protein: CASSSVDRTYEQYF
CDR3 DNA: TGTGCCAGCAGCTCCGTCGACAGAACCTACGAGCAGTACTTC
D gene: NA
V gene: TRBV7-2
clone size: NA
J gene: TRBJ2-7

CDR3 protein: CASSLGLAGLREQFF
CDR3 DNA: TGTGCCAGCAGCTTGGGGCTAGCGGGATTGCGTGAGCAGTTCTTC
D gene: TRBD2
V gene: TRBV27
clone size: once
J gene: TRBJ2-1

CDR3 protein: CASSPPPTSGPQETQYF
CDR3 DNA: TGTGCCAGCTCACCACCGCCGACTAGCGGACCTCAAGAGACCCAGTACTTC
D gene: TRBD2
V gene: TRBV18
clone size: NA
J gene: TRBJ2-5

CDR3 protein: CASSLVLAVSYNEQFF
CDR3 DNA: TGTGCCAGCAGCTTAGTATTGGCAGTCTCCTACAATGAGCAGTTCTTC
D gene: NA
V gene: TRBV7-8
clone size: NA
J gene: TRBJ2-1

CDR3 protein: CASSPAPGLKVPGEQFF
CDR3 DNA: TGTGCCAGCAGCCCTGCTCCGGGACTAAAAGTCCCAGGTGAGCAGTTCTTC
D gene: TRBD2
V gene: TRBV11-1
clone size: once
J gene: TRBJ2-1

CDR3 protein: CASGLTLTSGRAGEETQYF
CDR3 DNA: TGTGCTAGTGGTTTGACCCTCACTAGCGGGAGGGCCGGCGAGGAGACCCAGTACTTC
D gene: TRBD2
V gene: TRBV12-5
clone size: NA
J gene: TRBJ2-5

CDR3 protein: CASSLAAKSEQFF
CDR3 DNA: TGTGCCAGCAGCTTGGCGGCTAAGAGTGAGCAGTTCTTC
D gene: NA
V gene: TRBV5-4
clone size: NA
J gene: TRBJ2-1

CDR3 protein: CASSLQGQETQYF
CDR3 DNA: TGTGCCAGCAGCTTACAGGGCCAAGAGACCCAGTACTTC
D gene: NA
V gene: TRBV11-2
clone size: NA
J gene: TRBJ2-5

CDR3 protein: CASSLGMGQTYEQYF
CDR3 DNA: TGCGCCAGCAGCTTGGGAATGGGACAGACCTACGAGCAGTACTTC
D gene: TRBD1
V gene: TRBV5-1
clone size: NA
J gene: TRBJ2-7

CDR3 protein: CSARDYREQYF
CDR3 DNA: TGCAGTGCTAGAGATTACAGGGAGCAGTACTTC
D gene: NA
V gene: TRBV20-1
clone size: NA
J gene: TRBJ2-7

CDR3 protein: CASSLADLGSYEQYF
CDR3 DNA: TGTGCCAGCAGCTTGGCCGACCTGGGCTCCTACGAGCAGTACTTC
D gene: NA
V gene: TRBV5-4
clone size: NA
J gene: TRBJ2-7

CDR3 protein: CASSGPGQVTRYTF
CDR3 DNA: TGTGCCAGCAGCGGTCCGGGACAGGTGACCCGCTACACCTTC
D gene: TRBD1
V gene: TRBV7-2
clone size: NA
J gene: TRBJ1-2

CDR3 protein: CASSQSRDRGGQPQHF
CDR3 DNA: TGCGCCAGCAGCCAATCTCGGGACAGGGGTGGTCAGCCCCAGCATTTT
D gene: TRBD1
V gene: TRBV4-1
clone size: NA
J gene: TRBJ1-5

CDR3 protein: CACPGWLNEKLFF
CDR3 DNA: TGTGCCTGCCCCGGCTGGTTGAATGAAAAACTGTTTTTT
D gene: NA
V gene: TRBV30
clone size: NA
J gene: TRBJ1-4

CDR3 protein: CASSPPAWVDTEAFF
CDR3 DNA: TGTGCCAGCTCACCACCGGCTTGGGTCGACACTGAAGCTTTCTTT
D gene: NA
V gene: TRBV18
clone size: NA
J gene: TRBJ1-1

CDR3 protein: CASSPVTDNEQFF
CDR3 DNA: TGTGCCAGCTCACCCGTGACAGACAATGAGCAGTTCTTC
D gene: NA
V gene: TRBV18
clone size: NA
J gene: TRBJ2-1